The 10 T cell receptor beta chains below were found in one sample sequenced in a study of control samples from healthy donors and cancer patients. Libraries were prepared by immunoSEQ multiplex PCR; TCRdb keeps only in-frame clonotypes and omits some of them. In the table there are 75,000 to 80,000 clones, roughly 89% of which are singletons. Sequenced: PBMCs. The receptors here all came from a woman aged 50 to 60 with colorectal cancer.

This CDR3 is CASSQYGGGIGETQYF. In nucleotides, the CDR3 is TGTGCCAGCAGCCAGTACGGCGGGGGTATCGGAGAGACCCAGTACTTC. V usage is TRBV3-1 (or the pseudogene TRBV3-2) and J usage is TRBJ2-5, with 7 bases identical to TRBD2. The CDR3 has 16 residues. V shed 3 bases and J 4 bases; nucleotides not matched to a gene: 11. Germline V CDR1 and CDR2: LGHDT, YNNKEL (reference sequence).

The chain is built from TRBV2 and TRBJ1-1; D ambiguous. Looked up from germline, CDR1 is SNHLY and CDR2 is FYNNEI. V was pared by 6 bases and J by 3 bases, with 14 bases between. This CDR3 has 14 amino acids. The CDR3 is CASSLGPGDTEAFF. CDR3 in DNA: TGTGCCAGCAGCCTGGGCCCTGGGGACACTGAAGCTTTCTTT.

In DNA form, the CDR3 reads TGTGCCAGCAGCCAAGGGGGGGAGACCCAGTACTTC. Its translation: CASSQGGETQYF. The chain joins TRBV14 to TRBJ2-5; tentatively, D is TRBD1 or TRBD2 (5 bases each). This CDR3 contains 12 residues. Trimming stripped 1 base from V and 5 bases from J, with 5 bases between. CDR1 is SGHDN and CDR2 is FVKESK in the germline V gene.

The genes are TRBV28 and TRBJ2-7, with D possibly being TRBD1 (5 bases). Germline CDR1 and CDR2: MDHEN and SYDVKM. CDR3 length: 14 amino acids. Trimming took 7 bases from V and 5 from J, leaving 18 bases between them. For the CDR3, the DNA is TGTGCCAGCAAAAGGACACTCAATCCCCACGAGCAGTACGTC. Amino acid sequence: CASKRTLNPHEQYV.

The V and J genes are TRBV7-2 and TRBJ2-1; TRBD1 aligns across 9 bases. The CDR3 is 14 residues long. V lost 5 bases and J lost 8; bases outside the gene matches: 7. The germline V gene has CDR1 SGHTA and CDR2 FQGNSA. This CDR3 is CASSKWTGEYEQFF. CDR3 DNA sequence: TGTGCCAGCAGCAAATGGACAGGGGAGTATGAGCAGTTCTTC.

Comments on this clone: Sequence at one end of the junction differs from germline and may be a read error. The chain combines TRBV28 with TRBJ1-2; TRBD1 aligns across 7 bases. Germline V CDR1 and CDR2: MDHEN, SYDVKM. The CDR3 runs to 11 residues. The CDR3 protein is CASNSGQRISF. The CDR3 DNA sequence: TGTGCCAGCAACTCGGGACAGCGGATCTCTTTC.

This chain uses TRBV6-5 with TRBJ1-1, with 9 bases identical to TRBD1. CDR1 and CDR2 (germline): MNHEY, SVGAGI. With 2 bases clipped from V and 7 bases from J, the junction kept 2 bases outside the gene matches. This CDR3 comprises 13 residues. The CDR3 here is CASSYQDRGEAFF. CDR3 nucleotides: TGTGCCAGCAGTTACCAGGACAGGGGTGAAGCTTTCTTT.

The rearrangement uses TRBV6-1 and TRBJ2-1; possibly TRBD1 for D (5 bases). This CDR3 is built from 15 residues. V lost 0 bases and J lost 4, with 10 bases in between. Germline values: CDR1 MNHNS, CDR2 SASEGT. The CDR3 DNA reads TGTGCCAGCAGTGAAGCGAAGGGGCGATACAATGAGCAGTTCTTC. It specifies CASSEAKGRYNEQFF.

The chain combines TRBV9 with TRBJ1-2, with D possibly matching TRBD1 (5 bases). V lost 3 bases to trimming and J lost 6 bases, with 27 bases between them. Per the germline V gene, CDR1 is SGDLS and CDR2 is YYNGEE. The CDR3 is 18 amino acids. Here the CDR3 DNA reads TGTGCCAGCAGCGCTGGCCAGACTTCGTCAGGGATTCTTCATGGCTACACCTTC. Protein product: CASSAGQTSSGILHGYTF.

The chain employs TRBV6-6 and TRBJ1-2, with TRBD1 as a possible D gene (6 bases). Looked up from germline, CDR1 is MNHNY and CDR2 is SVGAGI (reference sequence). The CDR3 runs to 13 residues. Trimming cost V 4 bases and J 7 bases, with 13 bases left between them. CDR3 loop: CASSSGVRRGYTF. The DNA for the CDR3 is TGTGCCAGCAGTTCAGGGGTACGTCGTGGCTACACCTTC.